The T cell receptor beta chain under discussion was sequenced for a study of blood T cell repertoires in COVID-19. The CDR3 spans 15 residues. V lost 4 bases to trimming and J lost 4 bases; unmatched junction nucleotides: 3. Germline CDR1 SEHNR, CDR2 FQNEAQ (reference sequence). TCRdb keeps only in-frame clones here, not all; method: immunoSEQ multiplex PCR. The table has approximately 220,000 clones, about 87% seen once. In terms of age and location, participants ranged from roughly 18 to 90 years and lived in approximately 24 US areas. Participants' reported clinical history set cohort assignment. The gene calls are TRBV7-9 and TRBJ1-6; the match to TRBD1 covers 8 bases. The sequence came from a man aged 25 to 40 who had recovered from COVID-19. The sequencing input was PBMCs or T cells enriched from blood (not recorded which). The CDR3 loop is CASSYGTGYNSPLHF. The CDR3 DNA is TGTGCCAGCAGCTACGGGACAGGTTATAATTCACCCCTCCACTTT.